These 5 T cell receptor beta chains originate from one sample sequenced in a study of cytomegalovirus exposure and HLA in healthy donors. Some clones are missing from TCRdb's copy, which holds only in-frame ones; the method was immunoSEQ multiplex PCR. This table has roughly 45,000 clones, about 94% appearing once. Sequencing was done on a sample of PBMCs. These receptors all come from a man between 18 and 35 years old in good health and CMV-seronegative.

The sample holds one count of this clone. The chain employs TRBV4-3 and TRBJ1-1; no reliable D call. The V end was cut by 4 bases, the J end by 2 bases, with 8 bases between. The germline V gene encodes CDR1 LGHNA and CDR2 YSLEER. This CDR3 is built from 13 residues. CDR3 amino acids: CASSLSVNTEAFF. In nucleotides, the CDR3 is TGCGCCAGCAGCCTGTCAGTAAACACTGAAGCTTTCTTT.

This clone was found once. The chain couples TRBV11-2 to TRBJ2-2; TRBD2 might be the D (5 bases). Trimming removed 4 bases from V and 0 bases from J, with 18 bases in between. CDR1 and CDR2 (germline): SGHAT, FQNNGV. This CDR3 contains 18 residues. The CDR3 nucleotides are TGTGCCAGCAGCTCGATAGTCACAGCGGTAACGAACACCGGGGAGCTGTTTTTT. It codes for CASSSIVTAVTNTGELFF.

The chain is built from TRBV13 and TRBJ2-1; TRBD2 matches 14 bases. The V gene end was trimmed by 5 bases and the J gene end by 7 bases; junction bases not matched to a gene: 7. CDR1 is PRHDT, CDR2 FYEKMQ, per germline (reference sequence). This CDR3 is 16 amino acids long. The CDR3 sequence: CASSPTGTSGSNEQFF. The CDR3 DNA reads as TGTGCCAGCAGCCCAACTGGGACTAGCGGGAGTAATGAGCAGTTCTTC. Supplemented by reference TRBV13 and TRBJ2-1, the full variable domain reads AAGVIQSPRHLIKEKRETATLKCYPIPRHDTVYWYQQGPGQDPQFLISFYEKMQSDKGSIPDRFSAQQFSDYHSELNMSSLELGDSALYFCASSPTGTSGSNEQFFGPGTRLTVL.

V and J are TRBV19 and TRBJ1-2; 7 bases match TRBD1. There are 17 residues in the CDR3. With V trimmed by 5 bases and J by 3 bases, 15 bases remained unmatched. Per the germline V gene, CDR1 is LNHDA and CDR2 is SQIVND (reference sequence). CDR3 DNA sequence: TGTGCCAGTAGTGCCCGGGGACAGCCCTCGTTGGACTATGGCTACACCTTC. Residues: CASSARGQPSLDYGYTF.

The CDR3: CASSANTGVDYNEQFF. The CDR3 bases are TGTGCCAGCAGCGCGAACACGGGGGTAGACTACAATGAGCAGTTCTTC. The chain links TRBV7-3 to TRBJ2-1, with D perhaps matching TRBD2 (6 bases). The CDR3 has 16 residues. The germline V and J ends were trimmed by 5 bases and 3 bases, with 17 bases remaining between them. CDR1 is SGHTA, CDR2 FQGTGA, per germline.